The present T cell receptor beta chain was sequenced within a study of blood T cell repertoires in COVID-19. Turning to the study itself: Samples representing acute and convalescent COVID-19 were sourced from the United States, Italy and Spain. PBMCs, B-cell-depleted T cells, or T cells provided the cDNA or gDNA that made up the material.

Per the original data handling: Reference gene primer amplification in the assay estimated nucleated cell counts. The method was immunoSEQ multiplex PCR; TCRdb's version includes in-frame clones alone and lacks a portion of them. That table gives V, J and clone size, and the DNA gave D and trimming. The table includes roughly 71,000 clones, over 75% detected once. Trimming took 8 bases from V and 5 from J; bases not matched to a gene: 11. Germline CDR1 reads SNHLY; CDR2 reads FYNNEI. There are 15 residues in the CDR3. The sample consisted of peripheral blood. The TCR originated in a man aged 45-65 years with acute or convalescent COVID-19. V and J are TRBV2 and TRBJ2-5; TRBD2 aligns across 10 bases. The CDR3 reads CASRAGGPPWETQYF. The CDR3 DNA reads TGTGCCAGCCGAGCGGGGGGGCCTCCATGGGAGACCCAGTACTTC.